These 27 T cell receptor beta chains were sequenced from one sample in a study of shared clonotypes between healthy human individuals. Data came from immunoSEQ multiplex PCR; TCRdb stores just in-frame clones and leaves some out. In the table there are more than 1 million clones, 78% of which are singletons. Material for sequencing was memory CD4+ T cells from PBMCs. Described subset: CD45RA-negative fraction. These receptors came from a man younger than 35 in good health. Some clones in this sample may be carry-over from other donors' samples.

The CDR3 DNA is TGTGCCAGCAGCCCGGTGGGCAGCTCCTACGAGCAGTACTTC. Its protein product is CASSPVGSSYEQYF. The chain carries TRBV2 and TRBJ2-7; D not resolved. CDR1 and CDR2 (germline): SNHLY, FYNNEI. This CDR3 is built from 14 residues. Trimming took off 6 bases at V and 0 bases at J, with 12 bases between the two ends.

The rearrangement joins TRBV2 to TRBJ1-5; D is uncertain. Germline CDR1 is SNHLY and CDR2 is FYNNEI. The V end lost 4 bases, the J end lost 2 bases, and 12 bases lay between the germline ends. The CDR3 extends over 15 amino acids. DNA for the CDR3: TGTGCCAGCAGTGTGTTTGAGGGTGGCAATCAGCCCCAGCATTTT. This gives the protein CASSVFEGGNQPQHF.

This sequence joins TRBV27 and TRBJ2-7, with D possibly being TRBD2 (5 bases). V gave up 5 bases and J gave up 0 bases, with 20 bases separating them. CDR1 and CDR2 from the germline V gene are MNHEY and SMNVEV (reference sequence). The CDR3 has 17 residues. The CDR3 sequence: CASSRGSTLASSYEQYF. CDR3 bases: TGTGCCAGCAGTCGGGGTTCAACCTTAGCCTCCTCCTACGAGCAGTACTTC.

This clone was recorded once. The CDR3 bases are TGTGCCAGCAGCTTGGGGTATTTCGGGGGCCAGGAGACCCAGTACTTC. This gives the protein CASSLGYFGGQETQYF. The J gene is TRBJ2-5, the V gene TRBV7-8; D is possibly TRBD1 or TRBD2 (6 bases each). Trimming left V 3 bases short and J 5 bases short, with 19 bases between. This CDR3 has 16 residues. Looked up from germline, CDR1 is SGHVS and CDR2 is FQNEAQ. Full variable domain (missing parts from reference TRBV7-8 and TRBJ2-5): GAGVSQSPRYKVAKRGQDVALRCDPISGHVSLFWYQQALGQGPEFLTYFQNEAQLDKSGLPSDRFFAERPEGSVSTLKIQRTQQEDSAVYLCASSLGYFGGQETQYFGPGTRLLVL.

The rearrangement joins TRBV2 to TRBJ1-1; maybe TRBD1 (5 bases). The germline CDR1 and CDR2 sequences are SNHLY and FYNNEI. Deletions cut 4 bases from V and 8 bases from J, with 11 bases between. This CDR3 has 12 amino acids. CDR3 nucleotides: TGTGCCAGCAGTGGGACACCTAAAGAAGCTTTCTTT. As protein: CASSGTPKEAFF.

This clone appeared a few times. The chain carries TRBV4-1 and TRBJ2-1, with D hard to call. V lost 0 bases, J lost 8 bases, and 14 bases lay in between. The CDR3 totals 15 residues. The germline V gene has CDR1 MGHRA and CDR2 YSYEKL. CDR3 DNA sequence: TGCGCCAGCAGCCAAGATCGTAGAGAGACCCATGAGCAGTTCTTC. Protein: CASSQDRRETHEQFF.

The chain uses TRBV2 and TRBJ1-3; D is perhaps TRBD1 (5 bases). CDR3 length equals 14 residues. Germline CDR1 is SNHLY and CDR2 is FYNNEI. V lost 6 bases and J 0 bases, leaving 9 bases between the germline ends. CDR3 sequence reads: CASRQGHSGNTIYF. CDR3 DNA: TGTGCCAGCAGGCAGGGCCACTCTGGAAACACCATATATTTT.

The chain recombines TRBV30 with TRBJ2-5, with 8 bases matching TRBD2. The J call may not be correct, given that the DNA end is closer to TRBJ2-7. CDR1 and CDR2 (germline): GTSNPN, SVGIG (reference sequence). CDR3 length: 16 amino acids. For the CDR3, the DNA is TGTGCCTGGAGTGACATTAAGCGGGGGAGCTCCTACGAGCAGTACTTC. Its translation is CAWSDIKRGSSYEQYF.

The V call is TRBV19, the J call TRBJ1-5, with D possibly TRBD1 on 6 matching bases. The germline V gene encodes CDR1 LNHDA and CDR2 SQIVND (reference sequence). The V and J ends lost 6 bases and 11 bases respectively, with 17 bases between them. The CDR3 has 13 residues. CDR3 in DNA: TGTGCCAGTAGCGACACTGGACAGCCCGCCCAGCATTTT. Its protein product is CASSDTGQPAQHF.

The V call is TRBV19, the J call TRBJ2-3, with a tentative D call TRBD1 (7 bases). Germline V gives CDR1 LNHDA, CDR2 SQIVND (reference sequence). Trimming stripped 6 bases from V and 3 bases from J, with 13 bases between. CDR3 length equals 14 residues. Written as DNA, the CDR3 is TGTGCCAGTAGCACAGGGGCGGGGACAGATACGCAGTATTTT. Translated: CASSTGAGTDTQYF.

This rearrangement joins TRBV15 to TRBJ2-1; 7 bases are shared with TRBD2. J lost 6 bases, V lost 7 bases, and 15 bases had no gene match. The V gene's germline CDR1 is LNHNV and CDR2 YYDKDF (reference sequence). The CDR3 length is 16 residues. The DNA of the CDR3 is TGTGCCACCACCGGCTTGCTAGCGGCTTCTATCAATGAGCAGTTCTTC. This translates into CATTGLLAASINEQFF.

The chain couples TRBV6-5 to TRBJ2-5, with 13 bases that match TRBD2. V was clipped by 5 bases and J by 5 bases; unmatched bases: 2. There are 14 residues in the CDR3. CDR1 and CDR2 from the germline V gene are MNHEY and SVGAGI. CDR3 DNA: TGTGCCAGCAGTGGACTAGCGGGAGTCGAGACCCAGTACTTC. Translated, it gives CASSGLAGVETQYF.

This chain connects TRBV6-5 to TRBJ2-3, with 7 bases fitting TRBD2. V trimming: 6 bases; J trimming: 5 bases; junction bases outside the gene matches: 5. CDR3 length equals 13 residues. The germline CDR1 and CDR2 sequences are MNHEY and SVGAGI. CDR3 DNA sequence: TGTGCCAGCAGAAGACCGGGGGGAGATACGCAGTATTTT. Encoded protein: CASRRPGGDTQYF.

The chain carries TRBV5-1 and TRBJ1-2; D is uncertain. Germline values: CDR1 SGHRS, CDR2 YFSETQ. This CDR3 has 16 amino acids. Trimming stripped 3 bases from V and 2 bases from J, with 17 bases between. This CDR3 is CASSWPGRDKNYGYTF. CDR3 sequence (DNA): TGCGCCAGCAGCTGGCCCGGAAGAGACAAAAACTATGGCTACACCTTC.

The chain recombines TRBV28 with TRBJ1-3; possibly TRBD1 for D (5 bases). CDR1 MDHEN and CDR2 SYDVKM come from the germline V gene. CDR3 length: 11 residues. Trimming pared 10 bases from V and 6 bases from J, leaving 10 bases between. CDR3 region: CATLRENTIYF. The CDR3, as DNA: TGTGCCACGCTCAGGGAAAACACCATATATTTT. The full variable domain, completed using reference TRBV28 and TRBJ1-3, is DVKVTQSSRYLVKRTGEKVFLECVQDMDHENMFWYRQDPGLGLRLIYFSYDVKMKEKGDIPEGYSVSREKKERFSLILESASTNQTSMYLCATLRENTIYFGEGSWLTVV.

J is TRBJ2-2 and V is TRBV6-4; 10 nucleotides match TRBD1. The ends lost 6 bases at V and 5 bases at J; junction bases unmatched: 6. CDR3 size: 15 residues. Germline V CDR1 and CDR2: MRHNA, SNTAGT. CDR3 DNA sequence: TGTGCCAGCAGAGTCCGGGACAGGGGTACCGGGGAGCTGTTTTTT. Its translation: CASRVRDRGTGELFF.

CDR3 DNA sequence: TGTGCCAGCAGCGTCGGACAGCCCAAAAACATTCAGTACTTC. Residues: CASSVGQPKNIQYF. The J gene is TRBJ2-4, the V gene TRBV11-2; maybe TRBD1 (6 bases). The CDR3 extends over 14 amino acids. V lost 5 bases to trimming and J lost 2 bases, with 10 bases between them. Per the germline V gene, CDR1 is SGHAT and CDR2 is FQNNGV.

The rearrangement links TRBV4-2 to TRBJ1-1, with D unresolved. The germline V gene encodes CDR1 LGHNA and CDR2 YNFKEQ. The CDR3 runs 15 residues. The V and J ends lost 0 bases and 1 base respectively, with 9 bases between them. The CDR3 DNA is TGTGCCAGCAGCCAAGAAGCGGGAACGAACACTGAAGCTTTCTTT. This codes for CASSQEAGTNTEAFF.

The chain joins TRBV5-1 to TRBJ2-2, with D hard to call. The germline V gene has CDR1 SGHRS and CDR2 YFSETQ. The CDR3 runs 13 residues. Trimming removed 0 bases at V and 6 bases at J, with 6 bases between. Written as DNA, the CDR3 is TGCGCCAGCAGCTTGGCCTTGGCCGGGGAGCTGTTTTTT. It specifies CASSLALAGELFF. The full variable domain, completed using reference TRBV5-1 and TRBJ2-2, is KAGVTQTPRYLIKTRGQQVTLSCSPISGHRSVSWYQQTPGQGLQFLFEYFSETQRNKGNFPGRFSGRQFSNSRSEMNVSTLELGDSALYLCASSLALAGELFFGEGSRLTVL.

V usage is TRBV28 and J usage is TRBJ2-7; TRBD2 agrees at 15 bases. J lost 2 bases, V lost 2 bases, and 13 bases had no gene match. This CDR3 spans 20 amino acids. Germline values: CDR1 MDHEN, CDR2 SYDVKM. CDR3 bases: TGTGCCAGCAGTTTAAATCGGACTAGCGGGAGGGCCCGAAGAACCTACGAGCAGTACTTC. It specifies CASSLNRTSGRARRTYEQYF.

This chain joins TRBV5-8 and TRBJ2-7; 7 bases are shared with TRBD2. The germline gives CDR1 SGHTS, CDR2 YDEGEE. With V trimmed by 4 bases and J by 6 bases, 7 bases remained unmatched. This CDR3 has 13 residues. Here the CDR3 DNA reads TGTGCCAGCAGCCGGGGGAGCGGGACCGAGCAGTACTTC. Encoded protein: CASSRGSGTEQYF. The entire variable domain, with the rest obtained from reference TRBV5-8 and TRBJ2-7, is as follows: EAGVTQSPTHLIKTRGQQATLRCSPISGHTSVYWYQQALGLGLQFLLWYDEGEERNRGNFPPRFSGRQFPNYSSELNVNALELEDSALYLCASSRGSGTEQYFGPGTRLTVT.

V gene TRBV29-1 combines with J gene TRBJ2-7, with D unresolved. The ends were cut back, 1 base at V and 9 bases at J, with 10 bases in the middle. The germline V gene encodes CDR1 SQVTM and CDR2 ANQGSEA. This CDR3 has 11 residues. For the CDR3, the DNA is TGCAGCGTTGAAGTTTCGGGTGGGCAGTACTTC. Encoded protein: CSVEVSGGQYF.

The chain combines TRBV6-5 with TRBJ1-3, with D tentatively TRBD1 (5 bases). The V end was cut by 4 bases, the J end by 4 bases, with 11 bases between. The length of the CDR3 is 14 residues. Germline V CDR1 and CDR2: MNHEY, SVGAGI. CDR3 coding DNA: TGTGCCAGCAGTTCCGGGACCGGAGGAAACACCATATATTTT. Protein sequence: CASSSGTGGNTIYF.

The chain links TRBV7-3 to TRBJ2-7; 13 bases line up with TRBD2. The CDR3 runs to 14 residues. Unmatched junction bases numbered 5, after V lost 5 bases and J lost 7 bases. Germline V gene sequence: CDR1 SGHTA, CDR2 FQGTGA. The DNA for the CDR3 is TGTGCCAGCAGCCTGGGGACTAGCGGGACGGAGCAGTACTTC. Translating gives CASSLGTSGTEQYF. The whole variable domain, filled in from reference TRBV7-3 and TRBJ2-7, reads GAGVSQTPSNKVTEKGKYVELRCDPISGHTALYWYRQSLGQGPEFLIYFQGTGAADDSGLPNDRFFAVRPEGSVSTLKIQRTERGDSAVYLCASSLGTSGTEQYFGPGTRLTVT.

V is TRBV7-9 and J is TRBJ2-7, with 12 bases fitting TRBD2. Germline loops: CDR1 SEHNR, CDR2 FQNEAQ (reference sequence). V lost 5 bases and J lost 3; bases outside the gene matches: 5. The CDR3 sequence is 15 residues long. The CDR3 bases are TGTGCCAGCAGCCCAACTAGCGGGAGGATCTACGAGCAGTACTTC. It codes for CASSPTSGRIYEQYF.

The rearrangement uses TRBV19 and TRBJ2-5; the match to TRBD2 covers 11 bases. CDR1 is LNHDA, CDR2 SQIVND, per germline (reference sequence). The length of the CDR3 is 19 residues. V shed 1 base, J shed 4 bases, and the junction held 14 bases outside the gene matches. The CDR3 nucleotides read TGTGCCAGTAGTATAGCGGGCGCGACTAGCGGGAAAAGGGGAGAGACCCAGTACTTC. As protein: CASSIAGATSGKRGETQYF.

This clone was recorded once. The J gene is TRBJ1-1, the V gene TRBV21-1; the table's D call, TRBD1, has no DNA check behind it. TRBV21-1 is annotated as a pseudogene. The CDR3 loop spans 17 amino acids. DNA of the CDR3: TGTGCCAGCAGCAGGTCCACGAGCGACAGGCCGAACACTGAAGCTTTCTTT. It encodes CASSRSTSDRPNTEAFF.